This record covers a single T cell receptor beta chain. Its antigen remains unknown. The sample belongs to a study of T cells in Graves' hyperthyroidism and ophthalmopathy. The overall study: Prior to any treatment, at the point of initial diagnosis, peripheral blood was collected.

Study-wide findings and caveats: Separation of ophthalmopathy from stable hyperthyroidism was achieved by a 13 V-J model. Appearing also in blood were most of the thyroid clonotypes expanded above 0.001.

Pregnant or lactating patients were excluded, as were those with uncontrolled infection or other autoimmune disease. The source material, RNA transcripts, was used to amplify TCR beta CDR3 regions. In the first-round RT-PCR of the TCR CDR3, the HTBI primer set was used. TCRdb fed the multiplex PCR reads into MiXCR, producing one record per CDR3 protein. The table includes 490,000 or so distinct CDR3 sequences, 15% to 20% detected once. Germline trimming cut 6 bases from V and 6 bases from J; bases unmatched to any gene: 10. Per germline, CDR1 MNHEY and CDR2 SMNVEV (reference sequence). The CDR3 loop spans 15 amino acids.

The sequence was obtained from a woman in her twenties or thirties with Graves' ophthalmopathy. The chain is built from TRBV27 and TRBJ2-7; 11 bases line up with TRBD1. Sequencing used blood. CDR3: CASSDPGQGAIEQYF. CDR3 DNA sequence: TGTGCCAGCAGCGACCCTGGACAGGGGGCGATCGAGCAGTACTTC.